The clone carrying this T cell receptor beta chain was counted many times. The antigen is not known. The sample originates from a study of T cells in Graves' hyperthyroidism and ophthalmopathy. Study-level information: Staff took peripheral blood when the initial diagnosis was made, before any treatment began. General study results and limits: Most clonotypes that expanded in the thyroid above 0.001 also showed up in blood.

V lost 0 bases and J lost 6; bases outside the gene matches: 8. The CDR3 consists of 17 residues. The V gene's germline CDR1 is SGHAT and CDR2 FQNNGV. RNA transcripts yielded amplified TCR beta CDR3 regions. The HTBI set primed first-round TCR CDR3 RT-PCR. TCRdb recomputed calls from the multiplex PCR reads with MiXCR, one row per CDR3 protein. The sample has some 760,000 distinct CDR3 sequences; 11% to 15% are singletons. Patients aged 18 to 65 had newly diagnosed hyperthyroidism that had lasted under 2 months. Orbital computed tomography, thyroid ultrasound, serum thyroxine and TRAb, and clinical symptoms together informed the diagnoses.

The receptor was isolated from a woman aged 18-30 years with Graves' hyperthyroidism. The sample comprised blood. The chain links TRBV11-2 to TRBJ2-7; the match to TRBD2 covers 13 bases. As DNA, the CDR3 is TGTGCCAGCAGCTTAGACACTAGCGGGAGGGAACGCAGCGAGCAGTACTTC. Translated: CASSLDTSGRERSEQYF.